The source of this T cell receptor beta chain is a study of control samples from healthy donors and cancer patients. Repertoires were generated with immunoSEQ multiplex PCR, while TCRdb's copy carries only in-frame clones and drops some. The sample records about 55,000 clones, 95% to 96% being singletons. The TCR comes from a woman aged 18 to 35 in good health. Sequenced sample: blood.

CDR3 in DNA: TGTGCCAGCTCACCATTTGGCGGGGGGTACGAGCAGTACTTC. It yields the protein CASSPFGGGYEQYF. J is TRBJ2-7 and V is TRBV18; TRBD2 matches 8 bases. The junction had 4 bases not matched to a gene; V was cut back by 2 bases and J by 4 bases. Per germline, CDR1 KGHSH and CDR2 LQKENI. This CDR3 spans 14 amino acids.